Shown below are 23 T cell receptor beta chains from a single sample sequenced in a study of CD8 T cells in Susac syndrome. Random hexamers primed reverse transcription of about 0.45 to 1 ug RNA. Each CDR3 protein is one row after TCRdb ran MiXCR on the immunoSEQ multiplex PCR reads. The repertoire holds some 140,000 distinct CDR3 sequences, 80% to 85% seen once, with approximately 0.51% in the top ten. The specimen sequenced was CD8+ T cells from PBMCs. These receptors were taken from a human donor with multiple sclerosis.

This clonotype has only a few counts. CDR3 loop: CASSLVARASTFQETQYF. CDR3 coding DNA: TGTGCCAGCAGCTTAGTAGCGCGGGCTAGCACGTTCCAAGAGACCCAGTACTTC. The V gene is TRBV7-8, the J gene TRBJ2-5, with TRBD2 as a possible D gene (5 bases). CDR3 size: 18 residues. Trimming took off 1 base at V and 1 base at J, with 19 bases between the two ends. The germline CDR1 and CDR2 sequences are SGHVS and FQNEAQ.

This clonotype was detected a few times. The chain joins TRBV11-2 to TRBJ2-5; 8 bases are a match to TRBD2. Per the germline V gene, CDR1 is SGHAT and CDR2 is FQNNGV. CDR3 size: 15 residues. Germline trimming cut 2 bases from V and 3 bases from J; bases unmatched to any gene: 5. CDR3 DNA: TGTGCCAGCAGCTTAAGGGATAGCGGGAAAGAGACCCAGTACTTC. Protein sequence: CASSLRDSGKETQYF. The entire variable domain, with the rest obtained from reference TRBV11-2 and TRBJ2-5, is as follows: EAGVAQSPRYKIIEKRQSVAFWCNPISGHATLYWYQQILGQGPKLLIQFQNNGVVDDSQLPKDRFSAERLKGVDSTLKIQPAKLEDSAVYLCASSLRDSGKETQYFGPGTRLLVL.

This clonotype was seen more than once but under ten times. The CDR3 spells CASSYDFVTPRMNTEAFF. Written as DNA, the CDR3 is TGTGCCAGCAGTTACGACTTTGTTACCCCACGGATGAACACTGAAGCTTTCTTT. This sequence joins TRBV6-2 or TRBV6-3 and TRBJ1-1, with D unclear. The CDR3 is made up of 18 amino acids. Germline V gene sequence: CDR1 MNHEY, CDR2 SVGEGT. V gave up 2 bases and J gave up 0 bases, with 19 bases separating them.

In this sample, this clonotype turned up a few times. The chain joins TRBV10-3 to TRBJ2-7, with 8 nucleotides matching TRBD1. CDR1 is ENHRY, CDR2 SYGVKD, per germline. This CDR3 comprises 15 residues. J lost 5 bases, V lost 10 bases, and 16 bases had no gene match. The CDR3 region has the DNA TGTGCCACGGAGGTAGGGTGGCAGGGGGCTAACGAGCAGTACTTC. Translation: CATEVGWQGANEQYF.

The chain recombines TRBV6-6 with TRBJ1-1; possibly TRBD1 for D (5 bases). The V end lost 6 bases, the J end lost 4 bases, and 9 bases lay between the germline ends. This CDR3 has 12 residues. Germline values: CDR1 MNHNY, CDR2 SVGAGI (reference sequence). CDR3 in DNA: TGTGCCAGCAGGGACATGAGCACTGAAGCTTTCTTT. Its protein is CASRDMSTEAFF.

The gene calls are TRBV12-3 or TRBV12-4 and TRBJ2-2; 8 nucleotides align to TRBD1. CDR3 length: 15 amino acids. Germline trimming cut 7 bases from V and 3 bases from J; bases unmatched to any gene: 7. CDR3 nucleotides: TGTGCCAGCACCGACAGGGGACCCCACACCGGGGAGCTGTTTTTT. Protein: CASTDRGPHTGELFF.

This clonotype was recorded only once. V usage is TRBV15 and J usage is TRBJ1-4; the D gene is possibly TRBD1 (5 bases). Per the germline V gene, CDR1 is LNHNV and CDR2 is YYDKDF (reference sequence). There are 14 residues in the CDR3. The V and J ends lost 0 bases and 12 bases respectively, with 14 bases between them. CDR3 amino acids: CATSRDDSPGELFF. DNA for the CDR3: TGTGCCACCAGCAGAGATGACAGCCCGGGTGAACTGTTTTTT.

The J gene is TRBJ1-2, the V gene TRBV3-1; D ambiguous. V shed 1 base and J shed 5 bases, with 8 bases lying between them. This CDR3 comprises 13 residues. Germline assignment: CDR1 LGHDT and CDR2 YNNKEL (reference sequence). CDR3 protein: CASSQGETYGYTF. The CDR3 nucleotides read TGTGCCAGCAGCCAAGGGGAAACATATGGCTACACCTTC.

This chain's CDR3 is CASSFEGAGANVLTF. The CDR3 DNA follows: TGTGCCAGCAGCTTCGAAGGGGCTGGGGCCAACGTCCTGACTTTC. The chain is built from TRBV5-6 and TRBJ2-6, with D perhaps matching TRBD1 (5 bases). The CDR3 length is 15 residues. Trimming cost V 2 bases and J 2 bases, with 8 bases left between them. Germline assignment: CDR1 SGHDT and CDR2 YYEEEE.

The rearrangement joins TRBV30 to TRBJ2-7; D is possibly TRBD1 (6 bases). V lost 2 bases and J 7 bases, leaving 15 bases between the germline ends. Germline V gene sequence: CDR1 GTSNPN, CDR2 SVGIG (reference sequence). This CDR3 is built from 13 residues. The CDR3 protein is CAWSMGALGEQYF. In nucleotides, the CDR3 is TGTGCCTGGAGTATGGGGGCTCTGGGTGAGCAGTACTTC.

V gene TRBV12-1 combines with J gene TRBJ1-1. TRBV12-1 is a pseudogene locus. The CDR3 runs 15 residues. The CDR3 DNA reads as TGTGCCAGCAGCTTCACCCAAACGGCACGTCTCGAAGCTTTCTTT. It specifies CASSFTQTARLEAFF.

The rearrangement links TRBV27 to TRBJ2-3; 9 nucleotides align to TRBD2. The junction had 7 bases not matched to a gene; V was cut back by 1 base and J by 2 bases. Germline values: CDR1 MNHEY, CDR2 SMNVEV (reference sequence). The CDR3 extends over 17 amino acids. This chain's CDR3 is CASSLWASGEITDTQYF. In DNA, the CDR3 is TGTGCCAGCAGTTTATGGGCTAGCGGGGAGATCACAGATACGCAGTATTTT.

This clonotype occurred once. This chain links TRBV18 with TRBJ1-5; TRBD1 aligns across 8 bases. The junction had 14 bases not matched to a gene; V was cut back by 3 bases and J by 7 bases. Looked up from germline, CDR1 is KGHSH and CDR2 is LQKENI. This CDR3 has 17 residues. CDR3 region: CASSPAGTGRPVQPQHF. CDR3 in DNA: TGTGCCAGCTCACCGGCCGGGACAGGCCGCCCAGTACAGCCCCAGCATTTT.

The chain combines TRBV4-2 with TRBJ2-5; the match to TRBD1 covers 9 bases. V gave up 0 bases and J gave up 2 bases; unmatched junction bases: 4. This CDR3 is 16 amino acids long. Germline CDR1 reads LGHNA; CDR2 reads YNFKEQ. The CDR3 region has the DNA TGTGCCAGCAGCCAAGACGGGACAGGGCAACAAGAGACCCAGTACTTC. As protein: CASSQDGTGQQETQYF.

In this sample, this clonotype turned up once. V and J are TRBV7-9 and TRBJ2-1; D unclear. The ends were cut back, 5 bases at V and 0 bases at J, with 14 bases in the middle. The CDR3 is 16 amino acids. Germline V gives CDR1 SEHNR, CDR2 FQNEAQ (reference sequence). CDR3 bases: TGTGCCAGCAGCCCTGGAAGGTCTAGCTCCTACAATGAGCAGTTCTTC. The encoded protein is CASSPGRSSSYNEQFF.

The rearrangement uses TRBV4-2 and TRBJ1-1, with 7 bases aligning to TRBD1. The CDR3 sequence is 20 residues long. V shed 2 bases, J shed 5 bases, and the junction held 23 bases outside the gene matches. The germline CDR1 and CDR2 sequences are LGHNA and YNFKEQ. Here the CDR3 DNA reads TGTGCCAGCAGCCAAATATTTAGAAGACAGGGAAACGGTGTTAGAACTGAAGCTTTCTTT. This translates into CASSQIFRRQGNGVRTEAFF.

This chain connects TRBV30 to TRBJ2-7; tentative D call: TRBD2 (6 bases). Germline assignment: CDR1 GTSNPN and CDR2 SVGIG (reference sequence). The ends were cut back, 3 bases at V and 2 bases at J, with 14 bases in the middle. The CDR3 sequence is 14 residues long. The CDR3 sequence is CAWRRGDGAYEQYF. The CDR3, as DNA: TGTGCCTGGAGGCGCGGGGACGGGGCCTACGAGCAGTACTTC.

This chain uses TRBV7-6 with TRBJ2-7; a weak D match, TRBD1 (5 bases). With 5 bases removed from V and 6 bases from J, the gap between germline ends came to 14 bases. This CDR3 has 13 residues. Germline V gene data show CDR1 as SGHVS and CDR2 as FNYEAQ. In DNA form, the CDR3 reads TGTGCCAGCAGCAGTGGCCCAGGGTCCGAGCAGTACTTC. Protein product: CASSSGPGSEQYF.

The gene calls are TRBV4-1 and TRBJ2-5; 10 nucleotides agree with TRBD2. The CDR3 length is 15 residues. In germline, CDR1 is MGHRA, CDR2 YSYEKL. V dropped 3 bases and J dropped 3; count of bases not matched to a gene: 4. The CDR3 sequence: CASSQVLAGEETQYF. In nucleotides, the CDR3 is TGCGCCAGCAGCCAGGTTCTAGCGGGGGAAGAGACCCAGTACTTC.

CDR3 loop: CASSFGDTYNEQFF. CDR3 DNA sequence: TGTGCCAGCAGTTTTGGGGATACCTACAATGAGCAGTTCTTC. This chain uses TRBV27 with TRBJ2-1; D unresolved. V was cut by 3 bases and J by 2 bases, with 8 bases left in between. From germline, CDR1 is MNHEY and CDR2 SMNVEV (reference sequence). This CDR3 region has 14 residues.

The chain links TRBV10-3 to TRBJ2-3, with 9 bases matching TRBD1. Germline trimming cut 8 bases from V and 1 base from J; bases unmatched to any gene: 1. Per the germline V gene, CDR1 is ENHRY and CDR2 is SYGVKD. This CDR3 contains 13 residues. The CDR3 is CAIGDRGTDTQYF. The CDR3 DNA reads TGTGCCATCGGGGACAGGGGCACAGATACGCAGTATTTT.

CDR3: CSAGTMENIQYF. The CDR3 bases are TGCAGCGCTGGGACAATGGAAAACATTCAGTACTTC. V is TRBV29-1 and J is TRBJ2-4, with a tentative D call TRBD1 (6 bases). This CDR3 region has 12 residues. CDR1 is SQVTM and CDR2 is ANQGSEA in the germline V gene. The V gene lost 7 bases and the J gene lost 5 bases, with 12 bases spanning the gap.

The chain employs TRBV7-3 and TRBJ2-1, with 14 bases matching TRBD2. This CDR3 has 19 amino acids. Per the germline V gene, CDR1 is SGHTA and CDR2 is FQGTGA. J was trimmed by 8 bases and V by 2 bases; bases with no gene match: 14. Written as DNA, the CDR3 is TGTGCCAGCAGCTTACGTGTAGGCCCGACTAGCGGGAGGGTCCATGAGCAGTTCTTC. Its translation is CASSLRVGPTSGRVHEQFF.